The clone carrying this T cell receptor (beta chain) has more than one count but fewer than ten. Generated by immunoSEQ multiplex PCR, the TCRdb table keeps only in-frame clones and is missing some. The sample shows 65,000 to 90,000 clones, 91% of them seen only once. In germline, CDR1 is SNHLY, CDR2 FYNNEI. The CDR3 has 15 amino acids. The junction had 7 bases not matched to a gene; V was cut back by 4 bases and J by 4 bases. These data come from a study of T cell changes during pregnancy in multiple sclerosis. This chain joins TRBV2 and TRBJ1-2; TRBD1 aligns across 9 bases. The TCR originated in a female donor with multiple sclerosis, enrolled in a pregnancy study. This specimen consisted of peripheral blood, obtained in the first trimester of pregnancy. CDR3 DNA: TGTGCCAGCAGTGCGATTGCGACAGGGGGCTATGGCTACACCTTC. It translates to CASSAIATGGYGYTF.